Following are 29 T cell receptor beta chains from one sample sequenced in a study of regulatory T cells in long-lasting Graves disease. Regarding time point: newly diagnosed GD, antithyroid drugs for less than 3 months. PBMCs were the source of the RNA used for TCR sequencing. Arm-PCR of CDR3 regions and iRepertoire HTBI primers were the basis on which TCR beta libraries were built. Via MiXCR, TCRdb re-called the multiplex PCR reads, giving one row per CDR3 protein. The profile shows 350,000 to 500,000 distinct CDR3 sequences, about a sixth of them singletons. The sample was also reused in another study, on T cells in Graves' hyperthyroidism and ophthalmopathy.

Sequenced here: peripheral blood mononuclear cells (PBMCs), sampled at new diagnosis, from a patient treated with antithyroid drugs. These receptors all come from a woman aged 30 to 39 with Graves disease.

This clonotype was found many times. The chain combines TRBV30 with TRBJ1-2, with D possibly being TRBD1 (5 bases). The CDR3 is 13 residues long. Germline-derived CDR1 and CDR2 are GTSNPN and SVGIG (reference sequence). V gave up 0 bases and J gave up 8 bases, with 13 bases separating them. The CDR3: CAWSVLGGNGYTF. In DNA, the CDR3 is TGTGCCTGGAGTGTACTTGGGGGAAACGGCTACACCTTC.

A note on this clonotype: Being one base from a much bigger clone, this may be a read error. The rearrangement uses TRBV2 and TRBJ2-7, with a tentative D call TRBD2 (5 bases). Trimming shortened V by 5 bases and J by 3 bases, and 29 bases separated the two germline ends. In germline, CDR1 is SNHLY, CDR2 FYNNEI. The CDR3 consists of 19 residues. Here the CDR3 reads CASSPTALGGPDLNYEQYF. As DNA, the CDR3 is TGTGCCAGCAGTCCAACGGCCCTTGGAGGCCCGGATTTGAACTACGAGCAGTACTTC.

CDR3 loop: CATSDYSGRASDTQYF. Written as DNA, the CDR3 is TGTGCCACCAGTGATTATAGCGGGAGGGCCTCAGATACGCAGTATTTT. The V gene is TRBV24-1, the J gene TRBJ2-3, with 11 bases matching TRBD2. This CDR3 has 16 amino acids. V lost 2 bases, J lost 4 bases, and 4 bases stayed unmatched. Germline-derived CDR1 and CDR2 are KGHDR and SFDVKD.

This clonotype was recorded at least ten times. The chain recombines TRBV12-3 or TRBV12-4 with TRBJ1-6; unclear D gene. V was cut by 8 bases and J by 0 bases, with 8 bases left in between. The CDR3 has 14 amino acids. CDR3 residues: CASGRSSYNSPLHF. Written as DNA, the CDR3 is TGTGCCAGCGGGAGGAGCTCCTATAATTCACCCCTCCACTTT.

The chain employs TRBV30 and TRBJ1-3, with D tentatively TRBD1 (6 bases). The CDR3 has 14 amino acids. Trimming pared 7 bases from V and 4 bases from J, leaving 17 bases between. The V gene's germline CDR1 is GTSNPN and CDR2 SVGIG (reference sequence). As DNA, the CDR3 is TGTGCCTTACGACAGCAGGGGACAGGAAACACCATATATTTT. This sequence encodes CALRQQGTGNTIYF.

In this sample, this clonotype turned up a few times. The chain couples TRBV7-2 to TRBJ2-7; TRBD2 matches at 7 bases. The CDR3 loop spans 15 amino acids. The ends lost 2 bases at V and 2 bases at J; junction bases unmatched: 6. Germline CDR1 is SGHTA and CDR2 is FQGNSA. The CDR3 DNA reads TGTGCCAGCAGCTTAAGTCTAGCGGAAACCTACGAGCAGTACTTC. It encodes CASSLSLAETYEQYF.

This clonotype has a count of ten or more. The gene calls are TRBV9 and TRBJ2-7, with TRBD1 matching 10 bases. Germline CDR1 SGDLS, CDR2 YYNGEE. The CDR3 contains 17 residues. The ends lost 3 bases at V and 2 bases at J; junction bases unmatched: 11. The CDR3 nucleotides read TGTGCCAGCAGCGCCCACTCCGGGACAGGGGTTGCCTACGAGCAGTACTTC. Translation: CASSAHSGTGVAYEQYF.

This clonotype has ten or more counts. V gene TRBV20-1 combines with J gene TRBJ2-7, with TRBD1 matching over 9 bases. This CDR3 is 14 amino acids long. Per the germline V gene, CDR1 is DFQATT and CDR2 is SNEGSKA (reference sequence). After removal of 3 bases from V and 0 bases from J, the junction contained 3 bases not matched to a gene. Here the CDR3 DNA reads TGCAGTGCTAGTCCGGGACAGGGCTCCTACGAGCAGTACTTC. Translation gives CSASPGQGSYEQYF.

This clonotype was observed a handful of times. This chain uses TRBV29-1 with TRBJ2-6; tentatively, D is TRBD2 (6 bases). The length of the CDR3 is 16 residues. Germline CDR1 is SQVTM and CDR2 is ANQGSEA. The V gene lost 0 bases and the J gene lost 1 base, with 10 bases spanning the gap. CDR3 amino acids: CSVEDRAGSGANVLTF. DNA for the CDR3: TGCAGCGTTGAAGATCGGGCGGGGTCTGGGGCCAACGTCCTGACTTTC.

This clonotype was found once. Relative to the germline gene, one junction end is altered; a read error may explain this. The chain is built from TRBV4-2 and TRBJ2-3; no clear D gene. From germline, CDR1 is LGHNA and CDR2 YNFKEQ. This CDR3 is built from 15 residues. The CDR3 protein is CTSSQDRDFPNTQYF. CDR3 bases: TGTACCAGCAGCCAAGATAGAGACTTCCCAAATACGCAGTATTTT.

Many counts were recorded for this clonotype. This rearrangement joins TRBV7-2 to TRBJ2-3; D gene ambiguous. The germline CDR1 and CDR2 sequences are SGHTA and FQGNSA. The CDR3 spans 15 residues. V gave up 2 bases and J gave up 3 bases, with 12 bases separating them. CDR3 DNA: TGTGCCAGCAGCTTACAGACACCATGGACAGATACGCAGTATTTT. This sequence encodes CASSLQTPWTDTQYF.

This clonotype showed up many times. The chain employs TRBV10-2 and TRBJ1-2; 7 bases line up with TRBD1. The CDR3 contains 12 residues. V shed 6 bases and J 4 bases; nucleotides not matched to a gene: 2. Germline V lookup: CDR1 WSHSY, CDR2 SAAADI. CDR3 protein: CASRRDSYGYTF. CDR3 sequence (DNA): TGCGCCAGCAGGCGGGACAGCTATGGCTACACCTTC.

The rearrangement joins TRBV30 to TRBJ1-5; TRBD1 matches at 8 bases. V was pared by 3 bases and J by 6 bases, with 7 bases of the junction left unmatched. Germline CDR1 is GTSNPN and CDR2 is SVGIG (reference sequence). The CDR3 totals 14 residues. The CDR3 region is CAWRESGGGQPQHF. The DNA of the CDR3 is TGTGCCTGGAGGGAGTCAGGGGGCGGTCAGCCCCAGCATTTT.

The sample holds a few counts of this clonotype. The CDR3 DNA follows: TGTGCCTGGAGTCCGCAGACAGGGCTGAAGGACACCTTC. Translating it yields CAWSPQTGLKDTF. The V call is TRBV30, the J call TRBJ1-2; 7 positions match TRBD1. Trimming cost V 2 bases and J 12 bases; bases outside gene matches: 12. Looked up from germline, CDR1 is GTSNPN and CDR2 is SVGIG (reference sequence). This CDR3 is 13 amino acids long.

The CDR3 DNA follows: TGTGCCACCAGGTCGACAGAATTAAGAACCTTAGGGGAAAAACTGTTTTTT. Its protein is CATRSTELRTLGEKLFF. J is TRBJ1-4 and V is TRBV15; D may be TRBD1 (5 bases). Germline V CDR1 and CDR2: LNHNV, YYDKDF (reference sequence). Trimming took 6 bases from V and 8 from J, leaving 25 bases between them. The CDR3 sequence is 17 residues long.

This clonotype was observed a few times. The chain is built from TRBV7-8 and TRBJ2-2; a possible D gene is TRBD2 (6 bases). Germline CDR1 is SGHVS and CDR2 is FQNEAQ. The CDR3 loop spans 15 amino acids. With 2 bases removed from V and 5 bases from J, the gap between germline ends came to 12 bases. The CDR3 sequence is CASSLNQAGTGELFF. The CDR3 bases are TGTGCCAGCAGCTTAAATCAGGCGGGGACCGGGGAGCTGTTTTTT.

This clonotype was counted ten times or more. V usage is TRBV27 and J usage is TRBJ2-6, with D uncertain. CDR3 length: 17 amino acids. From germline, CDR1 is MNHEY and CDR2 SMNVEV (reference sequence). With 8 bases removed from V and 0 bases from J, the gap between germline ends came to 17 bases. CDR3: CASGRRTTYSGANVLTF. For the CDR3, the DNA is TGTGCCAGCGGGCGCAGGACCACATACTCTGGGGCCAACGTCCTGACTTTC.

This clonotype was counted between two and nine times. V is TRBV27 and J is TRBJ2-1, with 8 positions matching TRBD1. Germline loops: CDR1 MNHEY, CDR2 SMNVEV (reference sequence). After removal of 6 bases from V and 6 bases from J, the junction contained 4 bases not matched to a gene. The length of the CDR3 is 13 residues. CDR3 in DNA: TGTGCCAGCAGGAGACAGGGGAGCAATGAGCAGTTCTTC. The encoded protein is CASRRQGSNEQFF.

This clonotype was found many times. The chain uses TRBV28 and TRBJ1-2; 7 bases are shared with TRBD1. CDR1 is MDHEN and CDR2 is SYDVKM in the germline V gene. This CDR3 region has 13 residues. V shed 2 bases and J 10 bases; nucleotides not matched to a gene: 7. The DNA for the CDR3 is TGTGCCAGCAGTTTAACGGGACAGTCTGACTACACCTTC. The encoded protein is CASSLTGQSDYTF.

This chain uses TRBV3-1 with TRBJ2-6, with D hard to call. There are 13 residues in the CDR3. The V gene's germline CDR1 is LGHDT and CDR2 YNNKEL (reference sequence). V was cut by 8 bases and J by 2 bases, with 7 bases left in between. CDR3 bases: TGTGCCAGCTACGGCCCTGGGGCCAACGTCCTGACTTTC. Protein sequence: CASYGPGANVLTF.

Ten or more counts support this clonotype. The chain joins TRBV20-1 to TRBJ2-1; the match to TRBD2 covers 11 bases. The V gene's germline CDR1 is DFQATT and CDR2 SNEGSKA (reference sequence). V was pared by 6 bases and J by 9 bases, with 13 bases of the junction left unmatched. The CDR3 is 15 amino acids. The CDR3 DNA follows: TGCAGTGCAATGACTAGCGGGACCGATTTCGGTGAGCAGTTCTTC. Its translation: CSAMTSGTDFGEQFF.

This clonotype was recorded at least ten times. The chain couples TRBV6-1 to TRBJ2-7; D gene uncertain. Germline CDR1 reads MNHNS; CDR2 reads SASEGT. This CDR3 is built from 14 residues. V was trimmed by 7 bases and J by 0 bases, leaving 13 bases between them. The CDR3 DNA sequence: TGTGCCAGCACACGTTCGAGGACCTCCTACGAGCAGTACTTC. Amino acid sequence: CASTRSRTSYEQYF.

This clonotype appeared many times. V is TRBV18 and J is TRBJ1-5; 7 bases align to TRBD1. Germline CDR1 reads KGHSH; CDR2 reads LQKENI. The CDR3 is 15 amino acids. J lost 5 bases, V lost 3 bases, and 7 bases had no gene match. In nucleotides, the CDR3 is TGTGCCAGCTCACCTGCGCAGGGGGGTTATCAGCCCCAGCATTTT. Its translation: CASSPAQGGYQPQHF.

The sample holds many counts of this clonotype. This chain links TRBV18 with TRBJ2-3; D assignment may be TRBD1 or TRBD2 (5 bases each). V shed 1 base and J shed 4 bases, with 12 bases lying between them. CDR3 length: 15 residues. Germline V gives CDR1 KGHSH, CDR2 LQKENI. DNA of the CDR3: TGTGCCAGCTCACCACGGGCAGGGAGCCCAGATACGCAGTATTTT. Its protein product is CASSPRAGSPDTQYF.

The CDR3 region is CASSDSVKGYGYTF. CDR3 bases: TGTGCCAGCAGTGATTCCGTCAAGGGATATGGCTACACCTTC. V is TRBV25-1 and J is TRBJ1-2; no clear D gene. V lost 3 bases to trimming and J lost 5 bases, with 13 bases between them. CDR3 size: 14 residues. Germline values: CDR1 MGHDK, CDR2 SYGVNS.

The sample holds many counts of this clonotype. The chain employs TRBV27 and TRBJ1-1, with 11 bases identical to TRBD1. Per the germline V gene, CDR1 is MNHEY and CDR2 is SMNVEV (reference sequence). V lost 6 bases, J lost 5 bases, and 5 bases stayed unmatched. The CDR3 loop spans 14 amino acids. Here the CDR3 DNA reads TGTGCCAGCAGGTGGGACAGGGGGAAGACTGAAGCTTTCTTT. Amino acids: CASRWDRGKTEAFF.

This sequence joins TRBV29-1 and TRBJ2-5; D gene uncertain. The CDR3 consists of 13 residues. Trimming removed 4 bases from V and 1 base from J, with 10 bases in between. Germline V lookup: CDR1 SQVTM, CDR2 ANQGSEA. CDR3 in DNA: TGCAGCGTTGGGCTAGGGCCCCAAGAGACCCAGTACTTC. Translated, it gives CSVGLGPQETQYF.

This clonotype has a count of ten or more. The rearrangement joins TRBV11-2 to TRBJ2-7; 10 bases agree with TRBD1. The junction had 8 bases not matched to a gene; V was cut back by 5 bases and J by 1 base. This CDR3 is built from 16 residues. Germline lookup yields CDR1 SGHAT and CDR2 FQNNGV. CDR3 sequence (DNA): TGTGCCAGCAGCAGAGGGACAGGGGCCCTGTCCTACGAGCAGTACTTC. Protein sequence: CASSRGTGALSYEQYF.

This clonotype was counted many times. The chain is built from TRBV7-9 and TRBJ1-4; D not resolved. The CDR3 extends over 14 amino acids. The germline V gene encodes CDR1 SEHNR and CDR2 FQNEAQ (reference sequence). Trimming left V 5 bases short and J 8 bases short, with 15 bases between. The DNA of the CDR3 is TGTGCCAGCAGCCCAGGCCGGGGAATGGAAAAACTGTTTTTT. It encodes CASSPGRGMEKLFF.